Below, one T cell receptor (beta chain) is given with its context. Clones were sequenced by immunoSEQ multiplex PCR, and TCRdb holds only the in-frame ones, with some missing. There are around 83,000 clones in the sample; 94% occur only once, and 0.39% lies in the top ten. This record belongs to a study of technical replicates of blood from a few donors. Germline CDR1 and CDR2: SGHDT and YYEEEE. V was cut by 2 bases and J by 6 bases, with 14 bases left in between. The CDR3 has 14 amino acids. The V gene is TRBV5-6, the J gene TRBJ1-1, with D uncertain. The sample taken for sequencing was T cells isolated from PBMCs. This clonotype was sampled from a human donor in good health. CDR3 sequence (DNA): TGTGCCAGCAGCTTTGCTACGGAGGGCCCTGAAGCTTTCTTT. Protein: CASSFATEGPEAFF.